The clone carrying this T cell receptor beta chain turned up a few times. These data belong to a study of T-cell reconstitution after alpha-beta-depleted transplantation in children. The CDR3 is made up of 15 amino acids. V was clipped by 2 bases and J by 7 bases, with 15 bases between them. Germline lookup yields CDR1 SGHVS and CDR2 FNYEAQ. Molecular barcoding with unique molecular identifiers was used for the TCRbeta library. MiXCR, run by TCRdb on the PCR reads, gives a single entry per CDR3 protein. Counted here are hundreds of thousands of distinct CDR3 sequences, approximately 12% occurring once; the ten biggest clones make up 2.2%.

The rearrangement links TRBV7-6 to TRBJ2-1, with D perhaps assigned TRBD1 or TRBD2 (5 bases each). The sample here was PBMCs, mostly from graft donor cells, taken 360 days after TCRalphabeta/CD19-depleted stem cell transplant. The source is a male patient younger than 18 who had a stem cell transplant for acute myeloid leukemia, so the T cells may come from the graft donor. CDR3 protein: CASSLSSGRRNEQFF. Written as DNA, the CDR3 is TGTGCCAGCAGCTTAAGCTCGGGACGACGGAATGAGCAGTTCTTC.